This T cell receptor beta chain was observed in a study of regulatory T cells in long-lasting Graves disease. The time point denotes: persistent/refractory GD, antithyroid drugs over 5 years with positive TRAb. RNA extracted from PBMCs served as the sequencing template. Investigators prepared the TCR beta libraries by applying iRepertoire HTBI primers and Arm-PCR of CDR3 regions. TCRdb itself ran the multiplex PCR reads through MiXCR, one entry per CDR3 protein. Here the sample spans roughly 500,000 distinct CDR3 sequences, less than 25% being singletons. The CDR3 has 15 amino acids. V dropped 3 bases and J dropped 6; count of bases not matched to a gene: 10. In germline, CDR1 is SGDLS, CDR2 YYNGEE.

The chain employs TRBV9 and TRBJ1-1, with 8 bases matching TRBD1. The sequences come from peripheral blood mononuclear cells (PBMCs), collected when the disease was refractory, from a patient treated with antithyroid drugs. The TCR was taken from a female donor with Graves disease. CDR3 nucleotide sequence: TGTGCCAGCAGCGATCGACAGGGGTCTGAGTCTGAAGCTTTCTTT. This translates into CASSDRQGSESEAFF.